Each of the 7 T cell receptor beta chains below was sequenced from the same sample in a study of T cell responses to AZD1222 COVID-19 vaccine. Measured with immunoSEQ multiplex PCR; TCRdb has only the in-frame clones, and not every one. The sample lists 170,000 or so clones, 85% to 90% occurring once. Sequenced material: peripheral blood, taken 28 days after the second AZD1222 dose. The source of these receptors is an adult who received the AZD1222 COVID-19 vaccine.

The V and J genes are TRBV18 and TRBJ1-4, with a possible D match to TRBD1 (5 bases). V was trimmed by 0 bases and J by 7 bases, leaving 12 bases between them. This CDR3 has 15 amino acids. CDR1 is KGHSH, CDR2 LQKENI, per germline. In DNA form, the CDR3 reads TGTGCCAGCTCACCACCCGGGGCAGGTGGTGAAAAACTGTTTTTT. Residues: CASSPPGAGGEKLFF.

The V gene is TRBV19, the J gene TRBJ1-1; possibly TRBD1 for D (5 bases). Trimming cost V 5 bases and J 5 bases, with 9 bases left between them. The length of the CDR3 is 12 residues. CDR1 LNHDA and CDR2 SQIVND come from the germline V gene (reference sequence). CDR3 coding DNA: TGTGCCAGTAGTCAGGGATGGACTGAAGCTTTCTTT. Translation gives CASSQGWTEAFF.

The chain combines TRBV5-1 with TRBJ1-6; D might be TRBD1 (6 bases). Per germline, CDR1 SGHRS and CDR2 YFSETQ. Trimming removed 0 bases from V and 7 bases from J, with 11 bases in between. The CDR3 runs to 15 residues. This chain's CDR3 is CASSLEGVRNSPLHF. The CDR3 DNA reads TGCGCCAGCAGCTTGGAGGGGGTTCGGAATTCACCCCTCCACTTT.

V is TRBV7-2 and J is TRBJ2-7; TRBD1 matches at 7 bases. The V gene end was trimmed by 5 bases and the J gene end by 0 bases; junction bases not matched to a gene: 4. This CDR3 comprises 14 residues. Germline-derived CDR1 and CDR2 are SGHTA and FQGNSA. This CDR3 is CASSPGQTSYEQYF. CDR3 nucleotides: TGTGCCAGCAGCCCGGGACAGACCTCCTACGAGCAGTACTTC. The whole variable domain, remainder taken from reference TRBV7-2 and TRBJ2-7, is GAGVSQSPSNKVTEKGKDVELRCDPISGHTALYWYRQSLGQGLEFLIYFQGNSAPDKSGLPSDRFSAERTGGSVSTLTIQRTQQEDSAVYLCASSPGQTSYEQYFGPGTRLTVT.

This sequence joins TRBV4-1 and TRBJ1-3, with D perhaps TRBD1 (6 bases). Trimming stripped 2 bases from V and 9 bases from J, with 17 bases between. The CDR3 covers 15 residues. Per germline, CDR1 MGHRA and CDR2 YSYEKL. Written as DNA, the CDR3 is TGCGCCAGCAGCCAACCCACCACAGGGAGGCCCACCATATATTTT. Translation: CASSQPTTGRPTIYF.

The gene calls are TRBV7-9 and TRBJ1-4; D is possibly TRBD1 (6 bases). Germline values: CDR1 SEHNR, CDR2 FQNEAQ (reference sequence). V was pared by 4 bases and J by 8 bases, with 11 bases between. This CDR3 comprises 13 residues. The CDR3 sequence: CASSSSTGEKLFF. CDR3 in DNA: TGTGCCAGCAGCTCGAGTACAGGGGAAAAACTGTTTTTT.

The chain couples TRBV29-1 to TRBJ2-7; D not resolved. Germline loops: CDR1 SQVTM, CDR2 ANQGSEA. The CDR3 sequence is 12 residues long. Trimming took off 4 bases at V and 2 bases at J, with 9 bases between the two ends. Here the CDR3 reads CSVVGTTYEQYF. In DNA form, the CDR3 reads TGCAGCGTTGTGGGCACTACCTACGAGCAGTACTTC.